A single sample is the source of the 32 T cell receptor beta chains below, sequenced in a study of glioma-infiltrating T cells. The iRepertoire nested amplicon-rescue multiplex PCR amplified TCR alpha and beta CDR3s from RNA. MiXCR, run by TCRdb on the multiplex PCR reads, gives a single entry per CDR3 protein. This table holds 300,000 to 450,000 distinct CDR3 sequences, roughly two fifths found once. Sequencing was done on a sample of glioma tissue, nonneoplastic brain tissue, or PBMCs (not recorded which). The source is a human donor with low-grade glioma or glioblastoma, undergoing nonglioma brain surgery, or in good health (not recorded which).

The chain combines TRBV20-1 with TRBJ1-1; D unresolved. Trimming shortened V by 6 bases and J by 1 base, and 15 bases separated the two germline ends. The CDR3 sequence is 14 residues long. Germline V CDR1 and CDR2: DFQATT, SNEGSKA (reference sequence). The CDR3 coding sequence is TGCAGTGCCACACCCGATACCGAGAACACTGAAGCTTTCTTT. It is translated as CSATPDTENTEAFF.

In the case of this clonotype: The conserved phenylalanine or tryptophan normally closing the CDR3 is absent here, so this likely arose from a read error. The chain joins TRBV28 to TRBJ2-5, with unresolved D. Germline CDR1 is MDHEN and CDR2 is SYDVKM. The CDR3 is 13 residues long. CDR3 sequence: CAGSLAGQETQYL. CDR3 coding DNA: TGTGCCGGCAGTTTAGCCGGGCAAGAGACCCAGTACCTC.

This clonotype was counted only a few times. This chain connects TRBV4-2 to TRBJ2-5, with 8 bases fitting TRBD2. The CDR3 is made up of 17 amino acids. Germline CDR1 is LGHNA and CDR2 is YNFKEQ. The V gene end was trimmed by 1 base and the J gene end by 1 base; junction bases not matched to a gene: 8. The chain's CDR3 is CASSQGGTRTIQETQYF. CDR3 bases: TGTGCCAGCAGCCAAGGCGGGACTAGGACCATCCAAGAGACCCAGTACTTC.

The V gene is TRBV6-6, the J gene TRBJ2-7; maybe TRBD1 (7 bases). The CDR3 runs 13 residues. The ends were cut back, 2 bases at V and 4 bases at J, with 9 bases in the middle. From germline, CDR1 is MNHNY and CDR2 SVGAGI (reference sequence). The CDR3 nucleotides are TGTGCCAGCAGTTACCAGGGGGGTTACGAGCAGTACTTC. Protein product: CASSYQGGYEQYF.

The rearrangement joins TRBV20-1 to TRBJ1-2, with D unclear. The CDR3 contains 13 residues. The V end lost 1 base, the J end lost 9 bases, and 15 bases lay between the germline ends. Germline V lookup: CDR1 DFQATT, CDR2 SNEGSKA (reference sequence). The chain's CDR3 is CSARVSTAHSYTF. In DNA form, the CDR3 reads TGCAGTGCTAGAGTCTCTACGGCCCATAGCTACACCTTC.

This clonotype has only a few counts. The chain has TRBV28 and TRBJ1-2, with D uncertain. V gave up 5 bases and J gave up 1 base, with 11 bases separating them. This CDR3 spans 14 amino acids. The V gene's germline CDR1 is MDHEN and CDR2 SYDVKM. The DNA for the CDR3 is TGTGCCAGCAGTCCCCTGATCCTTAACTATGGCTACACCTTC. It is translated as CASSPLILNYGYTF.

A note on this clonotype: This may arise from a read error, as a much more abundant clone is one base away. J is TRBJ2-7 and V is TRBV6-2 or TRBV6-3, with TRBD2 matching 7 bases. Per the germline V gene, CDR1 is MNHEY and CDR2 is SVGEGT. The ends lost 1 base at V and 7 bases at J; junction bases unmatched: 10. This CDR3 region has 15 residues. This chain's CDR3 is CASSYYRWEGNEQYF. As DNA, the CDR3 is TGTGCCAGCAGTTACTACCGTTGGGAGGGGAATGAGCAGTACTTC.

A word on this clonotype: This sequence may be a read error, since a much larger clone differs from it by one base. The CDR3 loop is CSARVSLGEERYF. The CDR3 region has the DNA TGCAGTGCTAGAGTGTCCTTAGGTGAAGAGCGGTACTTC. The rearrangement uses TRBV20-1 and TRBJ2-7; D not certain. The CDR3 consists of 13 residues. Germline V lookup: CDR1 DFQATT, CDR2 SNEGSKA (reference sequence).

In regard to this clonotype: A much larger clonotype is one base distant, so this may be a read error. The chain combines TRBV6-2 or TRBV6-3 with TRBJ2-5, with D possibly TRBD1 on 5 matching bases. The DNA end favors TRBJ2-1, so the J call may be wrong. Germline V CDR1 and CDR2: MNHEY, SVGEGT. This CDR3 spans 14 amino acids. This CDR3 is CASTTYRPPNEQFF. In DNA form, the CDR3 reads TGTGCCAGCACCACATACAGGCCCCCCAATGAGCAGTTCTTC.

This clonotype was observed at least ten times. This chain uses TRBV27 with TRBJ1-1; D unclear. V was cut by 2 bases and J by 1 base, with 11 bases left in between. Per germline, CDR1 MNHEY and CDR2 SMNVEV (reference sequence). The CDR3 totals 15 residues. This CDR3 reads CASSLKAGPNTEAFF. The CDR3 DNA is TGTGCCAGCAGTTTAAAAGCGGGCCCGAACACTGAAGCTTTCTTT.

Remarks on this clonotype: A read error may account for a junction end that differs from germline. Here the CDR3 DNA reads TGTGCCAGCACCCCCCGGTCCTACAATGTGCAGTTCTTC. It encodes CASTPRSYNVQFF. The chain has TRBV7-2 and TRBJ2-1, with unresolved D. This CDR3 region has 13 residues. Germline loops: CDR1 SGHTA, CDR2 FQGNSA. Supplemented by reference TRBV7-2 and TRBJ2-1, the full variable domain reads GAGVSQSPSNKVTEKGKDVELRCDPISGHTALYWYRQSLGQGLEFLIYFQGNSAPDKSGLPSDRFSAERTGGSVSTLTIQRTQQEDSAVYLCASTPRSYNVQFFGPGTRLTVL.

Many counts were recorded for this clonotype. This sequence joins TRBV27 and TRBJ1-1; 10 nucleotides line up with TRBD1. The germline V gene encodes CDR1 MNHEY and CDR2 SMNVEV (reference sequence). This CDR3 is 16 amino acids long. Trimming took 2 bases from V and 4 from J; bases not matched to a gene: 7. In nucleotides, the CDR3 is TGTGCCAGCAGTTTAGGGACAGGGGTAGGGCTCACTGAAGCTTTCTTT. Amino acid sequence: CASSLGTGVGLTEAFF.

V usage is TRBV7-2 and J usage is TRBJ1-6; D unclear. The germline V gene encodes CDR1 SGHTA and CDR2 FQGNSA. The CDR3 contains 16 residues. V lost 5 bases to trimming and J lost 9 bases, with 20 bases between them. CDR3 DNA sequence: TGTGCCAGCAGCCGCAGTCCCGGGATTGAAGGTTCACCCCTCCACTTT. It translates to CASSRSPGIEGSPLHF.

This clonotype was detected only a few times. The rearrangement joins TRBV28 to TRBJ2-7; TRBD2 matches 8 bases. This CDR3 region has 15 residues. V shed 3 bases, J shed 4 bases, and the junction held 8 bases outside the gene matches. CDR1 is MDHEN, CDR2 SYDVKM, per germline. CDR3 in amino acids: CASSFAAGVGYEQYF. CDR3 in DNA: TGTGCCAGCAGTTTCGCAGCGGGAGTGGGGTACGAGCAGTACTTC.

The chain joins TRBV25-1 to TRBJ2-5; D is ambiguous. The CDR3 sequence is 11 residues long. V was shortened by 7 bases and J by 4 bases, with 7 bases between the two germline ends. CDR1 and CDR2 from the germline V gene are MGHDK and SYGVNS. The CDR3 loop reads CASTFGETQYF. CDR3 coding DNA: TGTGCCAGCACCTTCGGAGAGACCCAGTACTTC.

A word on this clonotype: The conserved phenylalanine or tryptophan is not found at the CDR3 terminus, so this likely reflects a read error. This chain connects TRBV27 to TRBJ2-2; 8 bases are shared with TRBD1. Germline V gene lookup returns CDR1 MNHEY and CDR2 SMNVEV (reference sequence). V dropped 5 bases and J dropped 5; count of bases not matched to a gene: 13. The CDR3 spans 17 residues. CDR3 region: CASSVNGVTGVTGELFL. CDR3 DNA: TGTGCCAGCAGTGTCAATGGCGTGACAGGGGTAACCGGGGAGCTGTTTCTT.

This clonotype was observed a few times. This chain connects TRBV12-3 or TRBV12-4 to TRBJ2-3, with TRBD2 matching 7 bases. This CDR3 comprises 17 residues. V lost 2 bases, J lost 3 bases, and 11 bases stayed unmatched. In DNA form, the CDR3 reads TGTGCCAGCAGTTTACAACGTAGCGGGCTGGGTACAGATACGCAGTATTTT. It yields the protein CASSLQRSGLGTDTQYF.

The CDR3 DNA sequence: TGCAGCGTTGTCACGGGGCCCACCGGGGAGCTGTTTTTT. It specifies CSVVTGPTGELFF. V is TRBV29-1 and J is TRBJ2-2; D may match TRBD1 or TRBD2 (5 bases each). Germline lookup yields CDR1 SQVTM and CDR2 ANQGSEA. The CDR3 sequence is 13 residues long. V lost 4 bases and J lost 4, with 10 bases in between.

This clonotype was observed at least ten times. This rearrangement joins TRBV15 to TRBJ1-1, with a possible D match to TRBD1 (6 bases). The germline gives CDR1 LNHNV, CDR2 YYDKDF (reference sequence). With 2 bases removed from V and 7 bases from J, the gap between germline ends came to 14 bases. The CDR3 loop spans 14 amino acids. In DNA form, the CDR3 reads TGTGCCACCAGCAGACTGACAGGCGTTTTTGAAGCTTTCTTT. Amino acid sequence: CATSRLTGVFEAFF.

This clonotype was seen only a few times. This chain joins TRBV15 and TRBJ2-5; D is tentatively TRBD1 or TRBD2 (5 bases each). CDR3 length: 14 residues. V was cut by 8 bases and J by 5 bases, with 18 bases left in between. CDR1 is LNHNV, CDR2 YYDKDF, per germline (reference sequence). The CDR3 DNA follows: TGTGCCACCTACCGGGACCGCCCCGGGGAGACCCAGTACTTC. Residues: CATYRDRPGETQYF.

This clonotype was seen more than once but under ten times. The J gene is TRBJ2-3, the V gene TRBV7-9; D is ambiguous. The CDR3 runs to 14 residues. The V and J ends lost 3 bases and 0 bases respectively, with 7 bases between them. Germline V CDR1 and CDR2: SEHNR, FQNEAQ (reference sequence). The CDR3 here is CASSFFGSTDTQYF. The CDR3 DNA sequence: TGTGCCAGCAGCTTTTTCGGAAGCACAGATACGCAGTATTTT.

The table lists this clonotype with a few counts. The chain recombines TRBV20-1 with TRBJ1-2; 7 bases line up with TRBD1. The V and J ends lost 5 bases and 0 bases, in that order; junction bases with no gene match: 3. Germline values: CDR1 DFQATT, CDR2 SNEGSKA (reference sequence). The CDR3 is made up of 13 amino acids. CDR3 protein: CSALTGSNYGYTF. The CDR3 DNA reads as TGCAGTGCTTTGACAGGGTCTAACTATGGCTACACCTTC.

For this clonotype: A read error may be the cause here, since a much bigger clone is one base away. The CDR3 coding sequence is TGCAGTGCTAGACGCCACTCCAGGCCCTACAATGAGCAGTTCTTC. It encodes CSARRHSRPYNEQFF. V gene TRBV20-1 combines with J gene TRBJ2-1; D remains ambiguous. Germline V gene data show CDR1 as DFQATT and CDR2 as SNEGSKA (reference sequence). This CDR3 region has 15 residues. Trimming left V 2 bases short and J 2 bases short, with 13 bases between.

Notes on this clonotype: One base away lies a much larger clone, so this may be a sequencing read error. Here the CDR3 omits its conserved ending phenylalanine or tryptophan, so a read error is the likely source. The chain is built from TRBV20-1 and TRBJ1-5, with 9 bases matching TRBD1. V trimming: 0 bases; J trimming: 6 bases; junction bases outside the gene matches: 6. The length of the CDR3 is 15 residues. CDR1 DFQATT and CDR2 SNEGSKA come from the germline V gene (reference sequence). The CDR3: CSARELGTGSQPQHL. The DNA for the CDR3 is TGCAGTGCTAGAGAGTTGGGGACAGGGAGTCAGCCCCAGCATTTG.

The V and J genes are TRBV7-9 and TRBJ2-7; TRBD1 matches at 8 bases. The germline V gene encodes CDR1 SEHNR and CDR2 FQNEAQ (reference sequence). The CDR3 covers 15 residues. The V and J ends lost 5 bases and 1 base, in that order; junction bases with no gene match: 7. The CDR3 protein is CASSDRTGFSYEQYF. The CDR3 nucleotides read TGTGCCAGCAGCGATAGGACAGGGTTTTCCTACGAGCAGTACTTC.

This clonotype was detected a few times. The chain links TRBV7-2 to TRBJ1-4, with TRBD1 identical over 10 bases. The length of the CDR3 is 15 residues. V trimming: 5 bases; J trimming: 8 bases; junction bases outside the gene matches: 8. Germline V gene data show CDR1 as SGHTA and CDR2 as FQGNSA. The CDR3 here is CASSVGQGEGEKLFF. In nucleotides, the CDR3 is TGTGCCAGCAGCGTCGGACAGGGGGAAGGCGAAAAACTGTTTTTT.

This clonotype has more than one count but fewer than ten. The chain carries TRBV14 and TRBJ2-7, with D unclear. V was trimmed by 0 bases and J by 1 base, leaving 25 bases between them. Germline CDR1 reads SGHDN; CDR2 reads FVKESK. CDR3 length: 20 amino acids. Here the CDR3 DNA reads TGTGCCAGCAGCCAAGATAATGTCAGGTCGACTTTCAAGAGTTCCTACGAGCAGTACTTC. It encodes CASSQDNVRSTFKSSYEQYF.

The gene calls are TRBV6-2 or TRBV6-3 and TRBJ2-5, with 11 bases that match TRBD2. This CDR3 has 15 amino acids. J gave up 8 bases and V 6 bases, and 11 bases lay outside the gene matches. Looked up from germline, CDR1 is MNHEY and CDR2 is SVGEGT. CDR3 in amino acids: CASRYFSGRVKTQYF. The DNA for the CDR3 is TGTGCCAGCAGATATTTTAGCGGGAGGGTGAAAACCCAGTACTTC.

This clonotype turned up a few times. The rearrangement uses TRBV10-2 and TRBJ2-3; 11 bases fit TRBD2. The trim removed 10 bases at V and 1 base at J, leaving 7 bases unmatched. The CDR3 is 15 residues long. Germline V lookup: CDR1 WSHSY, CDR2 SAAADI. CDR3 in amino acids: CATIGLAGRTDTQYF. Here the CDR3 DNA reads TGCGCCACCATAGGACTAGCGGGCCGCACAGATACGCAGTATTTT.

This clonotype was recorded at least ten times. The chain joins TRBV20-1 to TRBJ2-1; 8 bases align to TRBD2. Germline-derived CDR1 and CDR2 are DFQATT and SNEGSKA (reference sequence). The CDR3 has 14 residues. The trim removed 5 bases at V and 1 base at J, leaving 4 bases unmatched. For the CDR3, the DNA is TGCAGTGCTCCCAGCGGGAGTTCCTACAATGAGCAGTTCTTC. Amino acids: CSAPSGSSYNEQFF.

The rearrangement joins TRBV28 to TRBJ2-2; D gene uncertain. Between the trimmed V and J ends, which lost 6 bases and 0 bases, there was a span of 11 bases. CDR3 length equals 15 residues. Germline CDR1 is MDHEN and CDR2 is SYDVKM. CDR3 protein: CASSLSHSNTGELFF. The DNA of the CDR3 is TGTGCCAGCAGCCTAAGCCATTCGAACACCGGGGAGCTGTTTTTT.

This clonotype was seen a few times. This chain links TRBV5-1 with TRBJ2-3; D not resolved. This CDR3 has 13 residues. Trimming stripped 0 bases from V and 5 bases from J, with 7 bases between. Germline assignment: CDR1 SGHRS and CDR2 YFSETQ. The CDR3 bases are TGCGCCAGCAGCTTGGGACACGGAGATACGCAGTATTTT. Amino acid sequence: CASSLGHGDTQYF.